This TCR beta chain was observed in a study of blood T cell repertoires in COVID-19. About the research overall: In each case, the material was cDNA or gDNA derived from T cells, B-cell-depleted T cells, or PBMCs.

V lost 5 bases to trimming and J lost 4 bases, with 9 bases between them. Germline V gene sequence: CDR1 LGHDT, CDR2 YNNKEL (reference sequence). CDR3 length equals 13 residues. Sequencing used immunoSEQ multiplex PCR; TCRdb keeps in-frame clones, though not all of them. The profile covers more than 55,000 clones, with under 85% appearing a single time and 6% to 7% taken by the ten largest. The sequencing input was peripheral blood. The rearrangement uses TRBV3-1 (or the pseudogene TRBV3-2) and TRBJ1-5; no firm D call. This TCR derives from a woman aged 50 to 60 with active or convalescent COVID-19. CDR3 region: CASSESTNQPQHF. CDR3 bases: TGTGCCAGCAGCGAAAGCACGAATCAGCCCCAGCATTTT.